This T cell receptor (beta chain) was sequenced during a study of shared clonotypes between healthy human individuals. Study observations and caveats: Estimated richness was generally greater in naive than memory subsets.

CDR3 size: 14 residues. Looked up from germline, CDR1 is MNHEY and CDR2 is SMNVEV (reference sequence). The V end was cut by 1 base, the J end by 2 bases, with 8 bases between. This table comes from immunoSEQ multiplex PCR, and its TCRdb copy is limited to in-frame clones, with some not included. The sample shows some 2,000,000 clones, 90% to 97% of them seen only once. In regard to this clone: Its specificity is unknown.

The specimen sequenced was naive CD4+ T cells sorted from blood. This sample's subset: CD45RA+ positively selected. The J gene is TRBJ2-5, the V gene TRBV27; weak D call: TRBD1 (6 bases). The source is a man aged 18-30 years in good health. The CDR3 sequence: CASSLYRGQETQYF. For the CDR3, the DNA is TGTGCCAGCAGTTTATATAGGGGGCAAGAGACCCAGTACTTC.